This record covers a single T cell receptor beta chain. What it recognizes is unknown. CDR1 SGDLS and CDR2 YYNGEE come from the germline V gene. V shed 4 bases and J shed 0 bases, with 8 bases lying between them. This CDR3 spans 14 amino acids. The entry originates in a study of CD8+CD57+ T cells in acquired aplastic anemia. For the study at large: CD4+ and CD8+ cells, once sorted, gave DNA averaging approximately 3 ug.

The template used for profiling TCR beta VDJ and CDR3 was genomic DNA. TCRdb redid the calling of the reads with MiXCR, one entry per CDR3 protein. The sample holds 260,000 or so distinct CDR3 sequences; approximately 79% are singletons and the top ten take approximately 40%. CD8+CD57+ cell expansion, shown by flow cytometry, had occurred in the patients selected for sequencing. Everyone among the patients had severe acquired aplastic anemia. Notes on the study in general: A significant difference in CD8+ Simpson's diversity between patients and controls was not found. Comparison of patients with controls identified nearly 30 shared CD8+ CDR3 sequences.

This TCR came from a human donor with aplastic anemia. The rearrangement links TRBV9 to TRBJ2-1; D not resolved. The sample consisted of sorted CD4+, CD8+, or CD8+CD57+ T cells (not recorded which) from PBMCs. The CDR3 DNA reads TGTGCCAGCAGCCCCTGGAGCTCCTACAATGAGCAGTTCTTC. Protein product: CASSPWSSYNEQFF.